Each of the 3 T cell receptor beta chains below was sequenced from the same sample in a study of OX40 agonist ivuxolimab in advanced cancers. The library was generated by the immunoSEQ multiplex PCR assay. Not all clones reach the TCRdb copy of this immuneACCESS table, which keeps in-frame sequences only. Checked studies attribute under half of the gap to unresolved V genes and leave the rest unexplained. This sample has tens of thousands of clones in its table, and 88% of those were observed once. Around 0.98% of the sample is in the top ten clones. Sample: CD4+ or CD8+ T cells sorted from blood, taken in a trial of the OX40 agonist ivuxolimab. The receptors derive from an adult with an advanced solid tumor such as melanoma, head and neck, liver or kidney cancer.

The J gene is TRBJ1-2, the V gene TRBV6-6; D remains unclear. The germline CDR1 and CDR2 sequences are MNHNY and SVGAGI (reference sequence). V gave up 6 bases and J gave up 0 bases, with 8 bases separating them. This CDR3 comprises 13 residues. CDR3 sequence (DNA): TGTGCCAGCAGCCCCGGAGCTAACTATGGCTACACCTTC. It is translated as CASSPGANYGYTF.

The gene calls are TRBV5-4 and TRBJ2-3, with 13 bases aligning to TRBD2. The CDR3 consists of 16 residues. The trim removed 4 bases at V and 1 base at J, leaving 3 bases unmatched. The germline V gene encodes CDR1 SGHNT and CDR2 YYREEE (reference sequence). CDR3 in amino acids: CASSKGLAGRTDTQYF. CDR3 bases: TGTGCCAGCAGCAAGGGACTAGCGGGACGCACAGATACGCAGTATTTT.

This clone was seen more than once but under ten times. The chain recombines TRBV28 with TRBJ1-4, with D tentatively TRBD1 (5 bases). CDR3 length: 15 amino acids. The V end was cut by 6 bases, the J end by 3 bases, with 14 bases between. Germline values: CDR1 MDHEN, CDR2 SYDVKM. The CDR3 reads CASSRTAGPNEKLFF. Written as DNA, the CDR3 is TGTGCCAGCAGCCGCACGGCGGGGCCTAATGAAAAACTGTTTTTT.